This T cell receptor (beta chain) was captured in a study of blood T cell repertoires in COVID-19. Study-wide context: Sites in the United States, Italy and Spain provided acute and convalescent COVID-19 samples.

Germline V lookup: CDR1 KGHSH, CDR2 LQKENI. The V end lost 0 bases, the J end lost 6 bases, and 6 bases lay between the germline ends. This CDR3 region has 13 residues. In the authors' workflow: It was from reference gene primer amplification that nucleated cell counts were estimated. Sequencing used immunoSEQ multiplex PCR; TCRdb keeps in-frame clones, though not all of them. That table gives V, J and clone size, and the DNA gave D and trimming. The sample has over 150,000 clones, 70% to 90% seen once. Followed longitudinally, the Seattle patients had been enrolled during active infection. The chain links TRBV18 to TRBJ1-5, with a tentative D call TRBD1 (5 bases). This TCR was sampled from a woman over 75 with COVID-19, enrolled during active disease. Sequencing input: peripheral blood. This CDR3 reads CASSPPGGQPQHF. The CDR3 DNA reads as TGTGCCAGCTCACCACCGGGGGGTCAGCCCCAGCATTTT.